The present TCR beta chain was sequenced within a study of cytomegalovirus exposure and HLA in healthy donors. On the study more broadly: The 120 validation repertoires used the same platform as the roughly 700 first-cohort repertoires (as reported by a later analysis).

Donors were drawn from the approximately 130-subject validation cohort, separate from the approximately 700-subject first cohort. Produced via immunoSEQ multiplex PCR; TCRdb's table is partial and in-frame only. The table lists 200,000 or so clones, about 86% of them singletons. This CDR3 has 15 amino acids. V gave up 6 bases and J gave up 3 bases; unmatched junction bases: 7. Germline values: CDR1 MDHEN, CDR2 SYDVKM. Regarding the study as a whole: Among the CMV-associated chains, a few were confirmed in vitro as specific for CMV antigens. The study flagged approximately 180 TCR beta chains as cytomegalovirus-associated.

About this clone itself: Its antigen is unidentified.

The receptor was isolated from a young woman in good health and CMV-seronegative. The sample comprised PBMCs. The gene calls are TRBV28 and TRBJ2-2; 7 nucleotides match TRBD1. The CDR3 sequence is CASSRKDRDTGELFF. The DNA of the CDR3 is TGTGCCAGCAGCCGCAAAGACAGGGACACCGGGGAGCTGTTTTTT.